Below, 31 T cell receptor beta chains from the same sample are listed, as sequenced in a study of shared clonotypes between healthy human individuals. Terminally differentiated effector memory CD45RA+ cells were excluded by CCR7 positive selection of CD45RO-negative cells. Clones were read by immunoSEQ multiplex PCR, and TCRdb kept only the in-frame ones, dropping some. The sample lists about 2.1 million clones; over 85% were seen once. The sequenced sample consisted of naive CD8+ T cells from PBMCs. Receptors were obtained from a man in his late teens or twenties in good health. Some clones in this sample may be carry-over from other donors' samples.

This sequence joins TRBV2 and TRBJ2-2, with 7 bases identical to TRBD2. The CDR3 runs to 16 residues. The germline V gene has CDR1 SNHLY and CDR2 FYNNEI. The V and J ends lost 6 bases and 1 base, in that order; junction bases with no gene match: 8. CDR3 protein: CASRGRGGRNTGELFF. CDR3 in DNA: TGTGCCAGCAGGGGACGGGGAGGGCGGAACACCGGGGAGCTGTTTTTT.

This chain uses TRBV15 with TRBJ1-4; D remains ambiguous. Trimming removed 5 bases at V and 5 bases at J, with 12 bases between. The CDR3 has 14 amino acids. Per germline, CDR1 LNHNV and CDR2 YYDKDF (reference sequence). The CDR3 DNA sequence: TGTGCCACCAGCCGGAGAATAGAGAATGAAAAACTGTTTTTT. Translation gives CATSRRIENEKLFF.

The chain has TRBV2 and TRBJ2-7, with D unresolved. Trimming pared 1 base from V and 0 bases from J, leaving 7 bases between. From germline, CDR1 is SNHLY and CDR2 FYNNEI. This CDR3 contains 14 residues. CDR3 sequence: CASSEEGSSYEQYF. DNA of the CDR3: TGTGCCAGCAGTGAAGAGGGAAGCTCCTACGAGCAGTACTTC. Filled out from reference TRBV2 and TRBJ2-7, the complete variable domain reads EPEVTQTPSHQVTQMGQEVILRCVPISNHLYFYWYRQILGQKVEFLVSFYNNEISEKSEIFDDQFSVERPDGSNFTLKIRSTKLEDSAMYFCASSEEGSSYEQYFGPGTRLTVT.

The chain is built from TRBV4-2 and TRBJ2-2; weak D call: TRBD2 (5 bases). The V and J ends lost 3 bases and 4 bases respectively, with 6 bases between them. The germline CDR1 and CDR2 sequences are LGHNA and YNFKEQ. CDR3 length equals 13 residues. For the CDR3, the DNA is TGTGCCAGCAGCCAGCTAGCCACCGGGGAGCTGTTTTTT. This sequence encodes CASSQLATGELFF.

The J gene is TRBJ2-7, the V gene TRBV29-1, with D possibly TRBD2 on 5 matching bases. The V and J ends lost 4 bases and 3 bases respectively, with 19 bases between them. This CDR3 contains 15 residues. Looked up from germline, CDR1 is SQVTM and CDR2 is ANQGSEA. CDR3: CSVVGKTDSFYEQYF. The CDR3 DNA is TGCAGCGTTGTGGGGAAGACGGACTCGTTCTACGAGCAGTACTTC.

V usage is TRBV28 and J usage is TRBJ2-5; D call uncertain. This CDR3 is 14 amino acids long. The V end was cut by 2 bases, the J end by 3 bases, with 10 bases between. Per the germline V gene, CDR1 is MDHEN and CDR2 is SYDVKM. In DNA, the CDR3 is TGTGCCAGCAGTTTAGGGTCTGCAGAAGAGACCCAGTACTTC. It specifies CASSLGSAEETQYF. Drawing the rest from reference TRBV28 and TRBJ2-5, the complete variable domain is DVKVTQSSRYLVKRTGEKVFLECVQDMDHENMFWYRQDPGLGLRLIYFSYDVKMKEKGDIPEGYSVSREKKERFSLILESASTNQTSMYLCASSLGSAEETQYFGPGTRLLVL.

In its sample, this clone was seen a few times. V and J are TRBV4-1 and TRBJ1-2, with D tentatively TRBD1 (5 bases). Trimming pared 0 bases from V and 8 bases from J, leaving 13 bases between. The CDR3 runs to 14 residues. The germline V gene has CDR1 MGHRA and CDR2 YSYEKL. The CDR3 DNA follows: TGCGCCAGCAGCCAAGATACAGGCATCCTCGGCTACACCTTC. Translation gives CASSQDTGILGYTF.

The CDR3 here is CASSPREAYEQYF. The CDR3 nucleotides read TGTGCCAGCTCCCCCAGAGAGGCCTACGAGCAGTACTTC. The gene calls are TRBV18 and TRBJ2-5; no reliable D call. With the DNA end fitting TRBJ2-7 better, the J assignment may be wrong. Germline V gene data show CDR1 as KGHSH and CDR2 as LQKENI. This CDR3 is built from 13 residues.

This clone was picked up one time. The chain joins TRBV7-8 to TRBJ1-1; no definite D call. Germline V gives CDR1 SGHVS, CDR2 FQNEAQ. This CDR3 is 13 amino acids long. Trimming stripped 5 bases from V and 2 bases from J, with 9 bases between. CDR3: CASSPPGNTEAFF. CDR3 nucleotides: TGTGCCAGCAGCCCCCCGGGCAACACTGAAGCTTTCTTT.

The V call is TRBV19, the J call TRBJ2-7; 7 nucleotides line up with TRBD1. Trimming cost V 4 bases and J 3 bases; bases outside gene matches: 3. Germline V gene data show CDR1 as LNHDA and CDR2 as SQIVND (reference sequence). The CDR3 spans 13 residues. The CDR3 region has the DNA TGTGCCAGTAGTAGATGGGACAGCTACGAGCAGTACTTC. It specifies CASSRWDSYEQYF.

The rearrangement links TRBV7-9 to TRBJ2-7; 7 nucleotides agree with TRBD1. CDR1 is SEHNR, CDR2 FQNEAQ, per germline (reference sequence). With 5 bases clipped from V and 2 bases from J, the junction kept 9 bases outside the gene matches. This CDR3 spans 15 amino acids. The CDR3 DNA sequence: TGTGCCAGCAGCCTTGGTCCACAGGGGCCCTACGAGCAGTACTTC. It codes for CASSLGPQGPYEQYF.

The chain joins TRBV5-4 to TRBJ1-1, with a weak D call TRBD1 (5 bases). This CDR3 has 15 residues. Per germline, CDR1 SGHNT and CDR2 YYREEE (reference sequence). Trimming shortened V by 3 bases and J by 1 base, and 13 bases separated the two germline ends. The CDR3 loop is CASSWRGFGNTEAFF. Written as DNA, the CDR3 is TGTGCCAGCAGCTGGAGGGGTTTCGGGAACACTGAAGCTTTCTTT.

A word on this clone: This specimen includes other DNA sequences encoding the same CDR3. The chain has TRBV6-5 and TRBJ1-5; D is unclear. This CDR3 contains 14 residues. Trimming removed 2 bases from V and 2 bases from J, with 7 bases in between. Germline loops: CDR1 MNHEY, CDR2 SVGAGI. CDR3 sequence (DNA): TGTGCCAGCAGTTACAGTGAGGGCAATCAGCCCCAGCATTTT. Protein: CASSYSEGNQPQHF.

The gene calls are TRBV28 and TRBJ1-1, with D possibly matching TRBD1 (6 bases). Trimming removed 6 bases at V and 4 bases at J, with 15 bases between. The CDR3 is 14 amino acids. Germline CDR1 reads MDHEN; CDR2 reads SYDVKM. The CDR3 spells CASSLVGGPTEAFF. CDR3 DNA: TGTGCCAGCAGCCTCGTGGGGGGGCCCACTGAAGCTTTCTTT. Full variable domain (missing parts from reference TRBV28 and TRBJ1-1): DVKVTQSSRYLVKRTGEKVFLECVQDMDHENMFWYRQDPGLGLRLIYFSYDVKMKEKGDIPEGYSVSREKKERFSLILESASTNQTSMYLCASSLVGGPTEAFFGQGTRLTVV.

A few counts support this clone. The V call is TRBV19, the J call TRBJ2-7; possibly TRBD2 for D (5 bases). Trimming shortened V by 4 bases and J by 2 bases, and 15 bases separated the two germline ends. CDR1 and CDR2 (germline): LNHDA, SQIVND (reference sequence). The CDR3 runs to 15 residues. The CDR3 region is CASSTSLEVAYEQYF. The CDR3 DNA sequence: TGTGCCAGTAGTACCTCACTAGAGGTGGCCTACGAGCAGTACTTC.

The chain has TRBV2 and TRBJ1-1; weak D call: TRBD1 (5 bases). Looked up from germline, CDR1 is SNHLY and CDR2 is FYNNEI. This CDR3 is 13 amino acids long. Trimming took 6 bases from V and 5 from J, leaving 13 bases between them. The CDR3 loop reads CASSPGMGTEAFF. The CDR3 nucleotides read TGTGCCAGCAGCCCAGGGATGGGAACTGAAGCTTTCTTT. Full variable domain (missing parts from reference TRBV2 and TRBJ1-1): EPEVTQTPSHQVTQMGQEVILRCVPISNHLYFYWYRQILGQKVEFLVSFYNNEISEKSEIFDDQFSVERPDGSNFTLKIRSTKLEDSAMYFCASSPGMGTEAFFGQGTRLTVV.

The rearrangement uses TRBV6-1 and TRBJ1-1, with D unclear. The germline CDR1 and CDR2 sequences are MNHNS and SASEGT. This CDR3 contains 13 residues. V was shortened by 1 base and J by 8 bases, with 11 bases between the two germline ends. CDR3 nucleotide sequence: TGTGCCAGCAGTGAAGTCGGCACCGTCGAAGCTTTCTTT. It translates to CASSEVGTVEAFF.

The chain employs TRBV28 and TRBJ2-7; TRBD2 matches 8 bases. CDR1 and CDR2 from the germline V gene are MDHEN and SYDVKM. CDR3 length: 18 amino acids. Losses at the gene ends were 5 bases for V and 9 bases for J; bases not matched to a gene: 24. The CDR3 loop is CASSRTSSGREVPLGQYF. The CDR3 coding sequence is TGTGCCAGCAGTCGCACTTCGTCTGGGCGGGAGGTTCCCCTTGGGCAGTACTTC.

This sequence joins TRBV9 and TRBJ2-1, with 10 bases identical to TRBD2. J gave up 5 bases and V 2 bases, and 4 bases lay outside the gene matches. Per the germline V gene, CDR1 is SGDLS and CDR2 is YYNGEE. The CDR3 has 15 residues. CDR3 loop: CASSVGTSAHNEQFF. The CDR3 DNA is TGTGCCAGCAGCGTGGGGACTAGCGCGCACAATGAGCAGTTCTTC.

The rearrangement links TRBV10-3 to TRBJ2-2, with 11 bases identical to TRBD1. This CDR3 is 15 amino acids long. Trimming removed 7 bases from V and 6 bases from J; junction bases left unmatched: 7. The V gene's germline CDR1 is ENHRY and CDR2 SYGVKD. In nucleotides, the CDR3 is TGTGCCATCATGGTGGGACAGGGGGGGTCCGGGGAGCTGTTTTTT. It yields the protein CAIMVGQGGSGELFF.

This sequence joins TRBV27 and TRBJ1-5; 7 bases match TRBD1. Per germline, CDR1 MNHEY and CDR2 SMNVEV (reference sequence). The length of the CDR3 is 15 residues. The V and J ends lost 5 bases and 5 bases, in that order; junction bases with no gene match: 9. For the CDR3, the DNA is TGTGCCAGCAGTACATTGGGCAGGGGGGATCAGCCCCAGCATTTT. Encoded protein: CASSTLGRGDQPQHF.

The chain couples TRBV10-1 to TRBJ2-1, with D tentatively TRBD2 (7 bases). Deletions cut 6 bases from V and 9 bases from J, with 15 bases between. Germline CDR1 is WNHNN and CDR2 is SYGVQD (reference sequence). This CDR3 is built from 13 residues. In nucleotides, the CDR3 is TGCGCCAGCAGGGGGGGGCTTTGGAGTGAGCAGTTCTTC. This sequence encodes CASRGGLWSEQFF.

The chain recombines TRBV27 with TRBJ2-7; no firm D call. V was shortened by 6 bases and J by 7 bases, with 10 bases between the two germline ends. Germline V CDR1 and CDR2: MNHEY, SMNVEV (reference sequence). This CDR3 region has 11 residues. The CDR3 here is CASSNVKEQYF. CDR3 in DNA: TGTGCCAGCAGCAACGTGAAGGAGCAGTACTTC.

The CDR3 sequence is CASSLRQAHSYEQYF. The DNA of the CDR3 is TGTGCCAGCAGTTTAAGGCAGGCTCACTCCTACGAGCAGTACTTC. The chain carries TRBV28 and TRBJ2-7, with D uncertain. The germline V and J ends were trimmed by 2 bases and 0 bases, with 11 bases remaining between them. Germline CDR1 MDHEN, CDR2 SYDVKM. The CDR3 totals 15 residues.

With regard to this clone: This specimen includes other DNA sequences encoding the same CDR3. J is TRBJ1-3 and V is TRBV9, with 7 bases identical to TRBD1. Looked up from germline, CDR1 is SGDLS and CDR2 is YYNGEE. Losses at the gene ends were 3 bases for V and 3 bases for J; bases not matched to a gene: 6. The CDR3 contains 15 residues. The CDR3 reads CASSAAGGSGNTIYF. The CDR3 nucleotides read TGTGCCAGCAGCGCTGCAGGGGGAAGTGGAAACACCATATATTTT.

The chain carries TRBV5-5 and TRBJ2-3, with a possible D match to TRBD2 (6 bases). Germline-derived CDR1 and CDR2 are SGHKS and YYEKEE (reference sequence). V lost 6 bases and J lost 3, with 17 bases in between. CDR3 length: 15 residues. CDR3 sequence reads: CASTLWGRPTDTQYF. As DNA, the CDR3 is TGTGCCAGCACTCTCTGGGGGAGGCCAACAGATACGCAGTATTTT.

The chain recombines TRBV7-8 with TRBJ2-3; perhaps TRBD1 as D (6 bases). Trimming took 4 bases from V and 6 from J, leaving 11 bases between them. CDR3 size: 13 residues. The germline V gene has CDR1 SGHVS and CDR2 FQNEAQ. CDR3 sequence: CASSSYRVDTQYF. The CDR3 DNA is TGTGCCAGCAGCTCCTACAGGGTGGATACGCAGTATTTT.

The chain employs TRBV25-1 and TRBJ1-2; 7 bases line up with TRBD1. V was pared by 5 bases and J by 8 bases, with 8 bases of the junction left unmatched. This CDR3 comprises 13 residues. Germline loops: CDR1 MGHDK, CDR2 SYGVNS. CDR3 DNA: TGTGCCAGCAGTTTATTAACAGGGGAAGGCTACACCTTC. As protein: CASSLLTGEGYTF.

The V call is TRBV27, the J call TRBJ2-3; 9 bases are shared with TRBD2. CDR1 is MNHEY, CDR2 SMNVEV, per germline (reference sequence). V shed 4 bases, J shed 1 base, and the junction held 3 bases outside the gene matches. This CDR3 has 15 amino acids. CDR3 DNA sequence: TGTGCCAGCAGTTCCCTAGCGGGACGCACAGATACGCAGTATTTT. The encoded protein is CASSSLAGRTDTQYF.

This clone was recorded once. The CDR3 sequence is CASSFRTGRTEAFF. The CDR3, as DNA: TGTGCCAGCAGCTTCAGGACAGGGAGGACTGAAGCTTTCTTT. The V call is TRBV7-2, the J call TRBJ1-1; TRBD1 aligns across 8 bases. Trimming at V came to 3 bases and at J to 5 bases, leaving 5 bases not matched to a gene. The germline V gene has CDR1 SGHTA and CDR2 FQGNSA. This CDR3 comprises 14 residues.

This clone has just one count. This chain connects TRBV10-3 to TRBJ2-5; D is perhaps TRBD1 or TRBD2 (5 bases each). This CDR3 has 13 residues. Deletions cut 3 bases from V and 4 bases from J, with 9 bases between. Germline V gene data show CDR1 as ENHRY and CDR2 as SYGVKD. This chain's CDR3 is CAISDQGVETQYF. CDR3 sequence (DNA): TGTGCCATCAGTGACCAGGGAGTAGAGACCCAGTACTTC.